This is a list of T cell receptor beta chains from one sample in a study of blood T cell repertoires in COVID-19. The protocol was immunoSEQ multiplex PCR, while the TCRdb copy is restricted to in-frame clones and leaves out a portion. Here the sample spans roughly 350,000 clones, about 89% being singletons. The specimen was peripheral blood. The receptors shown here come from a woman in her twenties or thirties with COVID-19, enrolled during active disease. Each CDR3 is given with its conserved first and last residue. D genes are given only for firm matches. Clone size is not always given. Where it is, it says once, few, many or a class for expanded clones.

clone_size | j_call | cdr3_length | v_call | d_call | cdr3_nt | cdr3_aa
- | TRBJ2-4 | 15 | TRBV30 | - | TGTGCCTGGAGTGCAGCAGGGTTAGTCAAAAACATTCAGTACTTC | CAWSAAGLVKNIQYF
- | TRBJ2-5 | 17 | TRBV7-2 | TRBD2 | TGTGCCAGCAGCTTAGGCCGGCTAGCGGGAGGGGAGGGGGACCAGTACTTC | CASSLGRLAGGEGDQYF
few | TRBJ2-7 | 12 | TRBV5-4 | - | TGTGCCAGCAGCTTGACAGGGTACGAGCAGTACTTC | CASSLTGYEQYF
- | TRBJ2-7 | 13 | TRBV19 | TRBD1 | TGTGCCAGTAGTAGTGGACAGGTGTACGAGCAGTACTTC | CASSSGQVYEQYF
- | TRBJ1-6 | 15 | TRBV4-3 | - | TGCGCCAGCAGCCAAGATTGGAGGGGCGGATCACCCCTCCACTTT | CASSQDWRGGSPLHF
once | TRBJ2-7 | 14 | TRBV29-1 | - | TGCAGCGTAGTTCACGTGGGGCGGGGAAACGAGCAGTACTTC | CSVVHVGRGNEQYF
- | TRBJ2-6 | 14 | TRBV6-5 | - | TGTGCCAGCAGTTCCCTCTCTGGGGCCAACGTCCTGACTTTC | CASSSLSGANVLTF
- | TRBJ1-1 | 13 | TRBV18 | - | TGTGCCAGCTCACCAGAGTGGAACACTGAAGCTTTCTTT | CASSPEWNTEAFF
once | TRBJ2-7 | 15 | TRBV28 | TRBD2 | TGTGCCAGCAGTTTCCCAGCGGGAGGTAGGGGCGAGCAGTACTTC | CASSFPAGGRGEQYF
- | TRBJ1-1 | 13 | TRBV9 | - | TGTGCCAGCAGCGTTTATGAGGGAACTGAAGCTTTCTTT | CASSVYEGTEAFF
- | TRBJ2-1 | 16 | TRBV5-4 | TRBD2 | TGTGCCAGCAGCGCCCGGGGTCTAGCGGGCTACAATGAGCAGTTCTTC | CASSARGLAGYNEQFF
once | TRBJ2-7 | 11 | TRBV20-1 | - | TGCAGTGCTAGCGGAACGGGGGAGCAGTACTTC | CSASGTGEQYF
- | TRBJ2-7 | 14 | TRBV11-2 | - | TGTGCCAGCAGCTTATCAATAGCGAACTACGAGCAGTACTTC | CASSLSIANYEQYF
once | TRBJ2-5 | 15 | TRBV7-6 | - | TGTGCCAGCAGCTTGGCCCTTGGGACTCAAGAGACCCAGTACTTC | CASSLALGTQETQYF
- | TRBJ2-7 | 14 | TRBV5-6 | - | TGTGCCAGCAGCTTGCCGGGACTTCCCTACGAGCAGTACTTC | CASSLPGLPYEQYF
- | TRBJ2-3 | 17 | TRBV3-1/TRBV3-2 | TRBD2 | TGTGCCAGCAGCCTTTTCGCGGGCGGGAGTGATACAGATACGCAGTATTTT | CASSLFAGGSDTDTQYF
- | TRBJ1-6 | 15 | TRBV18 | TRBD1 | TGTGCCAGCTCACCCGTCGGGACAGCGAATTCACCCCTCCACTTT | CASSPVGTANSPLHF
- | TRBJ2-4 | 17 | TRBV5-1 | - | TGCGCCAGCAGCCTGGAGAGAGGAGGGGTAGCCAAAAACATTCAGTACTTC | CASSLERGGVAKNIQYF
- | TRBJ2-3 | 15 | TRBV7-2 | - | TGTGCCAGCAGCCTGCTTGGCGGTAGCACAGATACGCAGTATTTT | CASSLLGGSTDTQYF
- | TRBJ2-3 | 9 | TRBV30 | - | TGTGCCTGGACGTTAGCGCAGTATTTT | CAWTLAQYF
many | TRBJ2-2 | 18 | TRBV27 | TRBD1 | TGTGCCAGCAGTTCTCCCTTAGGGAGTCAGGGGGCATTCGGGGAGCTGTTTTTT | CASSSPLGSQGAFGELFF
- | TRBJ2-5 | 13 | TRBV6-5 | - | TGTGCCAGCAGAGTGGACAGCAGGGAGACCCAGTACTTC | CASRVDSRETQYF
- | TRBJ2-2 | 15 | TRBV5-5 | - | TGTGCCAGCAGCTTGGAGACACCTAACACCGGGGAGCTGTTTTTT | CASSLETPNTGELFF